The 28 T cell receptor beta chains given below trace back to one sample, sequenced in a study of T-cell reconstitution after alpha-beta-depleted transplantation in children. The TCRbeta library was prepared with unique molecular identifiers. TCRdb re-called the PCR reads with MiXCR, one entry per CDR3 protein. The repertoire holds some 460,000 distinct CDR3 sequences, 15% to 20% seen once, with under 30% in the top ten. Sequenced here: PBMCs, mostly from graft donor cells, sampled 360 days after TCRalphabeta/CD19-depleted stem cell transplant. The receptors originated from a boy under three years old who had a stem cell transplant for Wiskott-Aldrich syndrome, so the T cells may come from the graft donor.

The sample holds a few counts of this clonotype. The chain employs TRBV12-3 or TRBV12-4 and TRBJ2-1; 14 nucleotides match TRBD2. Trimming removed 6 bases from V and 4 bases from J; junction bases left unmatched: 8. This CDR3 is built from 17 residues. CDR3 bases: TGTGCCAGCAGAAGACTAGCGGGAGGGCTTTTGTACAATGAGCAGTTCTTC. This translates into CASRRLAGGLLYNEQFF.

The genes are TRBV29-1 and TRBJ2-1; D possibly corresponds to TRBD1 (5 bases). This CDR3 spans 10 amino acids. Germline CDR1 is SQVTM and CDR2 is ANQGSEA. V was clipped by 8 bases and J by 14 bases, with 16 bases between them. The DNA of the CDR3 is TGCAGCCTAAGACAGCCCCAGGAGTTCTTC. It specifies CSLRQPQEFF.

This clonotype occurred a few times. V is TRBV11-3 and J is TRBJ2-3, with TRBD2 matching over 8 bases. The CDR3 is made up of 12 amino acids. Germline V gives CDR1 SGHNT, CDR2 YENEEA. The trim removed 5 bases at V and 11 bases at J, leaving 6 bases unmatched. The CDR3 DNA reads as TGTGCCAGCAGCCAGATAGCGGGGAAGCAGTATTTT. Translation: CASSQIAGKQYF.

In DNA, the CDR3 is TGCGCCAGAAGACGGGGGACAGTACTCTACGAGCAGTACTTC. Amino acid sequence: CARRRGTVLYEQYF. The chain carries TRBV10-2 and TRBJ2-7, with D possibly being TRBD1 (7 bases). The CDR3 has 14 amino acids. Per the germline V gene, CDR1 is WSHSY and CDR2 is SAAADI. V was trimmed by 9 bases and J by 3 bases, leaving 18 bases between them.

The chain joins TRBV20-1 to TRBJ1-2, with D maybe TRBD1 (5 bases). Trimming removed 1 base at V and 7 bases at J, with 13 bases between. Germline values: CDR1 DFQATT, CDR2 SNEGSKA (reference sequence). This CDR3 comprises 13 residues. The CDR3 region is CSARVAGTAGYTF. The DNA for the CDR3 is TGCAGTGCTAGAGTAGCAGGGACGGCTGGCTACACCTTC.

CDR3 sequence (DNA): TGCGCCAGCAGCTTGGCAGGAGGGAGGACTGAAGCTTTCTTT. It specifies CASSLAGGRTEAFF. The rearrangement links TRBV5-1 to TRBJ1-1; no definite D call. Trimming cost V 0 bases and J 5 bases, with 11 bases left between them. From germline, CDR1 is SGHRS and CDR2 YFSETQ. The CDR3 has 14 residues.

The rearrangement uses TRBV9 and TRBJ2-2, with unresolved D. The CDR3 has 12 residues. Germline V gene sequence: CDR1 SGDLS, CDR2 YYNGEE. V was pared by 0 bases and J by 4 bases, with 1 base between. CDR3 nucleotide sequence: TGTGCCAGCAGCGTAGTCACCGGGGAGCTGTTTTTT. This encodes CASSVVTGELFF.

This chain links TRBV11-2 with TRBJ2-2; 9 bases match TRBD2. Per germline, CDR1 SGHAT and CDR2 FQNNGV. The CDR3 loop spans 19 amino acids. V dropped 4 bases and J dropped 0; count of bases not matched to a gene: 12. In DNA, the CDR3 is TGTGCCAGCAGCTCTCGGACTAGCGTACAGTTCGCGAACACCGGGGAGCTGTTTTTT. This translates into CASSSRTSVQFANTGELFF.

The genes are TRBV7-9 and TRBJ2-7; TRBD2 agrees at 10 bases. Per germline, CDR1 SEHNR and CDR2 FQNEAQ (reference sequence). The CDR3 loop spans 15 amino acids. V was pared by 1 base and J by 4 bases, with 4 bases of the junction left unmatched. CDR3 bases: TGTGCCAGCAGCTTAGTGGCGGGACTAGCGTACGAGCAGTACTTC. It codes for CASSLVAGLAYEQYF. The variable domain in full, with the rest retrieved from reference TRBV7-9 and TRBJ2-7, is DTGVSQNPRHKITKRGQNVTFRCDPISEHNRLYWYRQTLGQGPEFLTYFQNEAQLEKSRLLSDRFSAERPKGSFSTLEIQRTEQGDSAMYLCASSLVAGLAYEQYFGPGTRLTVT.

The chain recombines TRBV10-3 with TRBJ2-2; no clear D. The germline V gene has CDR1 ENHRY and CDR2 SYGVKD. CDR3 length: 16 residues. V was clipped by 5 bases and J by 1 base, with 14 bases between them. The CDR3 reads CAISPRVSRNTGELFF. CDR3 DNA sequence: TGTGCCATCAGTCCAAGAGTTAGCAGGAACACCGGGGAGCTGTTTTTT.

This clonotype was seen only a few times. The rearrangement links TRBV5-1 to TRBJ2-7; 8 bases match TRBD2. This CDR3 is 16 amino acids long. CDR1 and CDR2 (germline): SGHRS, YFSETQ. After removal of 3 bases from V and 2 bases from J, the junction contained 10 bases not matched to a gene. The CDR3, as DNA: TGCGCCAGCAGCTGGACGCTAATGCGGGAGGCCTACGAGCAGTACTTC. This translates into CASSWTLMREAYEQYF.

V is TRBV5-6 and J is TRBJ2-2; D is tentatively TRBD1 or TRBD2 (5 bases each). CDR3 size: 17 residues. Trimming cost V 1 base and J 1 base, with 14 bases left between them. Germline CDR1 is SGHDT and CDR2 is YYEEEE. CDR3 sequence: CASSLLYGGLNTGELFF. The CDR3 DNA reads TGTGCCAGCAGCTTGCTCTATGGGGGATTGAACACCGGGGAGCTGTTTTTT.

This chain uses TRBV28 with TRBJ2-1, with 9 bases that match TRBD2. From germline, CDR1 is MDHEN and CDR2 SYDVKM. This CDR3 region has 16 residues. The junction had 8 bases not matched to a gene; V was cut back by 5 bases and J by 3 bases. In nucleotides, the CDR3 is TGTGCCAGCAGTCCCCCGCGGGGGGGCAACTACAATGAGCAGTTCTTC. It specifies CASSPPRGGNYNEQFF.

This clonotype showed up many times. This chain links TRBV2 with TRBJ2-5; possible D gene TRBD1, 5 bases. The V end lost 6 bases, the J end lost 2 bases, and 10 bases lay between the germline ends. This CDR3 has 13 residues. The V gene's germline CDR1 is SNHLY and CDR2 FYNNEI. This CDR3 is CASRRQQQETQYF. As DNA, the CDR3 is TGTGCCAGCAGAAGACAGCAACAAGAGACCCAGTACTTC.

There are many counts of this clonotype. The rearrangement joins TRBV20-1 to TRBJ2-7; 9 bases agree with TRBD1. Germline V gives CDR1 DFQATT, CDR2 SNEGSKA (reference sequence). V gave up 6 bases and J gave up 4 bases; unmatched junction bases: 10. The CDR3 extends over 14 amino acids. Here the CDR3 DNA reads TGCAGTGCAAATACCGGGACAGGGTGGTACGAGCAGTACTTC. Its protein is CSANTGTGWYEQYF.

This clonotype was picked up a small number of times. This chain joins TRBV6-5 and TRBJ1-2; D not certain. The length of the CDR3 is 15 residues. Deletions cut 1 base from V and 4 bases from J, with 13 bases between. Germline V gene data show CDR1 as MNHEY and CDR2 as SVGAGI. The CDR3 DNA reads TGTGCCAGCAGTTACTACTCTCAGAACAGCTATGGCTACACCTTC. Translation gives CASSYYSQNSYGYTF.

This chain links TRBV18 with TRBJ2-2, with unresolved D. The CDR3 loop spans 13 amino acids. Germline assignment: CDR1 KGHSH and CDR2 LQKENI. Trimming shortened V by 8 bases and J by 8 bases, and 15 bases separated the two germline ends. The DNA of the CDR3 is TGTGCCAGCACAATTACCGCCGTAGGGGAGCTGTTTTTT. This gives the protein CASTITAVGELFF.

This clonotype was found many times. The V gene is TRBV7-9, the J gene TRBJ2-1, with unresolved D. The CDR3 sequence is 13 residues long. CDR1 is SEHNR and CDR2 is FQNEAQ in the germline V gene (reference sequence). V lost 2 bases and J 5 bases, leaving 7 bases between the germline ends. CDR3 coding DNA: TGTGCCAGCAGCTTACATCTGAACAATGAGCAGTTCTTC. Translated: CASSLHLNNEQFF.

In the case of this clonotype: A read error is likely, as this CDR3 ends without the conserved phenylalanine or tryptophan. The chain carries TRBV10-3 and TRBJ2-7; D is perhaps TRBD2 (5 bases). Per germline, CDR1 ENHRY and CDR2 SYGVKD. This CDR3 is built from 13 residues. The germline V and J ends were trimmed by 8 bases and 5 bases, with 16 bases remaining between them. The CDR3 protein is CAIGTSRFHEQYY. The CDR3 coding sequence is TGTGCCATCGGAACTAGTAGGTTCCACGAGCAGTACTAC.

V gene TRBV29-1 combines with J gene TRBJ2-1, with no clear D. The CDR3 consists of 13 residues. Germline CDR1 SQVTM, CDR2 ANQGSEA. The V end was cut by 4 bases, the J end by 0 bases, with 7 bases between. The DNA for the CDR3 is TGCAGCGTTGCATCGAGCTCCTACAATGAGCAGTTCTTC. This codes for CSVASSSYNEQFF.

There are a few counts of this clonotype. The chain couples TRBV5-1 to TRBJ2-1; 7 bases match TRBD1. The V and J ends lost 5 bases and 3 bases, in that order; junction bases with no gene match: 14. Germline V lookup: CDR1 SGHRS, CDR2 YFSETQ. The CDR3 sequence is 17 residues long. The CDR3 spells CASSFNIRQGYYNEQFF. CDR3 in DNA: TGCGCCAGCAGTTTCAATATAAGACAGGGTTACTACAATGAGCAGTTCTTC.

The table lists this clonotype with a few counts. The rearrangement uses TRBV7-6 and TRBJ2-3; 8 bases line up with TRBD1. CDR3 size: 17 residues. The junction had 11 bases not matched to a gene; V was cut back by 5 bases and J by 1 base. CDR1 is SGHVS and CDR2 is FNYEAQ in the germline V gene. This CDR3 reads CASSPDRGGLRTDTQYF. The CDR3 region has the DNA TGTGCCAGCAGCCCAGACAGGGGAGGCCTCCGCACAGATACGCAGTATTTT.

In its sample, this clonotype was seen once. The CDR3 spells CSVADLGETQYF. The CDR3 DNA follows: TGCAGCGTTGCGGACCTGGGGGAGACCCAGTACTTC. The J gene is TRBJ2-5, the V gene TRBV29-1, with no clear D. CDR1 and CDR2 from the germline V gene are SQVTM and ANQGSEA. Trimming removed 4 bases at V and 5 bases at J, with 11 bases between. There are 12 residues in the CDR3. Supplemented by reference TRBV29-1 and TRBJ2-5, the full variable domain reads SAVISQKPSRDICQRGTSLTIQCQVDSQVTMMFWYRQQPGQSLTLIATANQGSEATYESGFVIDKFPISRPNLTFSTLTVSNMSPEDSSIYLCSVADLGETQYFGPGTRLLVL.

The sample holds a few counts of this clonotype. The chain links TRBV29-1 to TRBJ2-3; 10 bases are a match to TRBD1. V lost 4 bases and J lost 4; bases outside the gene matches: 5. CDR3 length equals 14 residues. Germline V gene data show CDR1 as SQVTM and CDR2 as ANQGSEA. In nucleotides, the CDR3 is TGCAGCGTTGGCGCCGGGACAGGGGCAGATACGCAGTATTTT. Its translation is CSVGAGTGADTQYF.

This chain connects TRBV3-1 to TRBJ2-3, with 8 bases that match TRBD1. The germline CDR1 and CDR2 sequences are LGHDT and YNNKEL (reference sequence). The CDR3 is 14 residues long. V shed 7 bases, J shed 1 base, and the junction held 4 bases outside the gene matches. The CDR3 region is CASTSTGGTDTQYF. The CDR3, as DNA: TGTGCCAGCACCTCGACAGGGGGCACAGATACGCAGTATTTT.

There are a few counts of this clonotype. J is TRBJ2-3 and V is TRBV5-1; D gene uncertain. The CDR3 runs 15 residues. Trimming removed 2 bases from V and 0 bases from J, with 10 bases in between. Germline CDR1 reads SGHRS; CDR2 reads YFSETQ. CDR3 loop: CASSFLDPSTDTQYF. The DNA for the CDR3 is TGCGCCAGCAGCTTTCTAGATCCTAGCACAGATACGCAGTATTTT.

The chain is built from TRBV12-3 or TRBV12-4 and TRBJ2-7; D is ambiguous. V was clipped by 1 base and J by 3 bases, with 16 bases between them. The CDR3 contains 16 residues. CDR3 protein: CASSLVSSLTVYEQYF. The CDR3 DNA sequence: TGTGCCAGCAGTTTAGTGTCCAGTCTCACGGTCTACGAGCAGTACTTC.

The chain recombines TRBV5-1 with TRBJ2-5; D is possibly TRBD2 (6 bases). The V and J ends lost 4 bases and 5 bases respectively, with 15 bases between them. The CDR3 runs to 14 residues. The germline V gene has CDR1 SGHRS and CDR2 YFSETQ. The CDR3: CASSLVGGWETQYF. The CDR3 nucleotides are TGCGCCAGCAGCCTCGTGGGGGGATGGGAGACCCAGTACTTC.